These T cell receptor beta chains were read from a single sample in a study of beta chain features in type 1 diabetes. Method: immunoSEQ multiplex PCR; TCRdb's copy keeps in-frame clones and lacks some. The sample yields 600,000 to 700,000 clones, around an eighth seen once. Sequencing input: naive CD4+ T cells from blood. The source is a man younger than 40 with type 1 diabetes. CDR3s include the opening cysteine and the closing phenylalanine or tryptophan. D genes are given only for firm matches. Rows may omit the clone size; those that give it use once, few, many or a size class.

v_call	j_call	clone_size	d_call	cdr3_aa	cdr3_nt
TRBV7-9	TRBJ2-2	few	TRBD1	CASSLQGSTGELFF	TGTGCCAGCAGCCTACAGGGGAGTACCGGGGAGCTGTTTTTT
TRBV7-9	TRBJ2-1	NA	TRBD1	CASSPRQGAESVEQFF	TGTGCCAGCAGCCCAAGACAGGGGGCGGAAAGTGTTGAGCAGTTCTTC
TRBV10-2	TRBJ1-5	few	NA	CASSHGANQPQHF	TGCGCCAGCAGTCATGGGGCCAATCAGCCCCAGCATTTT
TRBV4-1	TRBJ2-7	NA	TRBD1	CASRYTDRGLYEQYF	TGCGCCAGCAGGTACACGGACAGGGGGCTCTACGAGCAGTACTTC
TRBV9	TRBJ2-1	few	NA	CASSDRSRGGKNEQFF	TGTGCCAGCAGCGATAGGAGTCGGGGTGGTAAGAATGAGCAGTTCTTC
TRBV5-4	TRBJ2-2	few	TRBD1	CASSFGTGVSGELFF	TGTGCCAGCAGCTTCGGGACAGGGGTTTCCGGGGAGCTGTTTTTT
TRBV28	TRBJ2-7	few	NA	CASSVPATGIYEQYF	TGTGCCAGCAGTGTTCCGGCGACAGGAATCTACGAGCAGTACTTC
TRBV7-2	TRBJ2-7	few	NA	CASSLSPDAEQYF	TGTGCCAGCAGCTTGTCCCCGGATGCCGAGCAGTACTTC
TRBV9	TRBJ1-6	few	TRBD1	CASSATDRNNSPLHF	TGTGCCAGCAGCGCAACGGACAGGAATAATTCACCCCTCCACTTT
TRBV5-1	TRBJ2-3	NA	TRBD2	CASSKTSGGSYPDTQYF	TGCGCCAGCAGCAAGACTAGCGGGGGATCTTACCCAGATACGCAGTATTTT
TRBV4-3	TRBJ1-3	few	TRBD1	CASSLQGDGGNTIYF	TGCGCCAGCAGCCTACAGGGGGACGGTGGAAACACCATATATTTT
TRBV7-2	TRBJ1-4	few	NA	CASSLEAEGEKLFF	TGTGCCAGCAGCTTAGAGGCTGAGGGCGAGAAACTGTTTTTT
TRBV10-3	TRBJ1-2	NA	NA	CAIGGPTENYGYTF	TGTGCCATCGGGGGACCGACGGAAAACTATGGCTACACCTTC
TRBV12-5	TRBJ2-7	NA	NA	CASGPGSGASYEQYF	TGTGCTAGTGGTCCGGGTTCAGGGGCGTCCTACGAGCAGTACTTC
TRBV2	TRBJ1-6	NA	NA	CTSSESTQHPLHF	TGTACCAGCAGCGAGAGTACTCAGCACCCCCTCCACTTT
TRBV5-4	TRBJ2-7	few	NA	CASSAPMDPPEQYF	TGTGCCAGCAGCGCACCGATGGACCCACCGGAGCAGTACTTC
TRBV7-8	TRBJ1-2	few	TRBD1	CASSLAQGARQGYTF	TGTGCCAGCAGCTTAGCACAGGGGGCGCGACAGGGCTACACCTTC
TRBV4-3	TRBJ1-2	NA	TRBD1	CASSQEHIGQGVHGYTF	TGCGCCAGCAGCCAAGAACATATAGGTCAGGGGGTTCATGGCTACACCTTC
TRBV28	TRBJ2-5	NA	NA	CASSYRETQYF	TGTGCCAGCAGTTATCGAGAGACCCAGTACTTC
TRBV28	TRBJ2-7	few	TRBD2	CASSLSSGDEQYF	TGTGCCAGCAGCTTATCTAGCGGGGACGAGCAGTACTTC
TRBV6-1	TRBJ2-3	NA	NA	CASRRQAADTQYF	TGTGCCAGCCGTCGACAGGCGGCAGATACGCAGTATTTT
TRBV10-3	TRBJ2-7	NA	NA	CAISEGGGDSYEQYF	TGTGCCATCAGTGAGGGTGGGGGAGACTCCTACGAGCAGTACTTC
TRBV4-2	TRBJ2-3	NA	NA	CASSHGTLRTDTQYF	TGTGCCAGCAGCCACGGGACGCTTCGCACAGATACGCAGTATTTT
TRBV13	TRBJ2-1	few	TRBD2	CASSFGMAGGYNEQFF	TGTGCCAGCAGCTTCGGCATGGCGGGGGGGTACAATGAGCAGTTCTTC
TRBV9	TRBJ2-3	NA	NA	CASGSSYLRTDTQYF	TGTGCCAGCGGATCTTCTTATTTGAGGACAGATACGCAGTATTTT
TRBV2	TRBJ2-2	few	NA	CASSAGGRTGELFF	TGTGCCAGCAGTGCTGGGGGCCGTACCGGGGAGCTGTTTTTT
TRBV30	TRBJ1-2	few	NA	CALRGGYRGYTF	TGTGCCTTGAGAGGAGGGTATCGTGGCTACACCTTC
TRBV6-5	TRBJ2-5	NA	NA	CASSYGPLQETQYF	TGTGCCAGCAGTTACGGCCCTCTTCAAGAGACCCAGTACTTC
TRBV7-2	TRBJ2-1	few	NA	CASSLSYNEQFF	TGTGCCAGCAGCCTCTCCTACAATGAGCAGTTCTTC
TRBV29-1	TRBJ2-1	NA	NA	CSVAGSVTRHNEQFF	TGCAGCGTTGCAGGGTCCGTGACTAGACACAATGAGCAGTTCTTC
TRBV2	TRBJ2-3	NA	NA	CASGAEGRLTDTQYF	TGTGCCAGCGGCGCGGAGGGGCGGTTAACAGATACGCAGTATTTT
TRBV25-1	TRBJ2-3	few	NA	CASSEEGGTDTQYF	TGTGCCAGCAGTGAAGAGGGGGGCACAGATACGCAGTATTTT
TRBV6-1	TRBJ2-5	few	TRBD2	CASSEGVSGGNQETQYF	TGTGCCAGCAGTGAAGGGGTTAGCGGGGGGAATCAAGAGACCCAGTACTTC
TRBV7-2	TRBJ2-3	few	NA	CASSSQLDTQYF	TGTGCCAGCAGCTCCCAGTTGGATACGCAGTATTTT
TRBV4-2	TRBJ2-7	few	NA	CASSQEEVSYEQYF	TGTGCCAGCAGCCAAGAGGAGGTCTCCTACGAGCAGTACTTC
TRBV2	TRBJ1-5	few	TRBD1	CASSTGQGLTPQHF	TGTGCCAGCAGCACAGGACAGGGCTTAACGCCCCAGCATTTT
TRBV6-5	TRBJ1-2	NA	NA	CASTGGNGLNYGYTF	TGTGCCAGCACCGGGGGGAACGGGCTGAACTATGGCTACACCTTC
TRBV6-4	TRBJ2-2	NA	NA	CASSWFARGNTGELFF	TGTGCCAGCAGTTGGTTCGCGAGGGGGAACACCGGGGAGCTGTTTTTT
TRBV28	TRBJ1-2	NA	NA	CASSLRSDYGYTF	TGTGCCAGCAGTTTGAGGAGCGACTATGGCTACACCTTC
TRBV7-9	TRBJ1-4	NA	NA	CASNKGRGTDPATNEKLFF	TGTGCCAGCAACAAAGGGAGGGGCACAGACCCCGCAACTAATGAAAAACTGTTTTTT
TRBV10-3	TRBJ2-7	few	TRBD1	CAIRGPGQGAYEQYF	TGTGCCATCAGGGGACCGGGACAGGGGGCCTACGAGCAGTACTTC
TRBV30	TRBJ1-2	NA	TRBD1	CAWSRDRDYGYTF	TGTGCCTGGAGTCGGGACAGGGACTATGGCTACACCTTC
TRBV9	TRBJ2-3	NA	TRBD1	CASSVRPGQGTDTQYF	TGTGCCAGCAGCGTGAGGCCGGGACAGGGTACAGATACGCAGTATTTT
TRBV29-1	TRBJ1-2	few	NA	CSAPKDGYTGYTF	TGCAGCGCCCCAAAGGACGGGTACACTGGCTACACCTTC
TRBV19	TRBJ1-1	NA	NA	CASAETVNTEAFF	TGTGCCAGTGCCGAGACGGTGAACACTGAAGCTTTCTTT
TRBV5-1	TRBJ2-3	NA	NA	CASSLARTTSTDTQYF	TGCGCCAGCAGCTTGGCCCGCACTACAAGCACAGATACGCAGTATTTT
TRBV28	TRBJ2-7	NA	TRBD1	CASRPGTGYEQYF	TGTGCCAGCAGGCCCGGGACAGGCTACGAGCAGTACTTC
TRBV15	TRBJ1-5	few	NA	CATSRDREDGQSYSNQPQHF	TGTGCCACCAGCAGAGATCGGGAGGACGGACAGTCTTATAGCAATCAGCCCCAGCATTTT
TRBV4-3	TRBJ2-3	NA	NA	CASSQESREGDTQYF	TGCGCCAGCAGCCAAGAGAGTAGGGAAGGAGATACGCAGTATTTT
TRBV7-9	TRBJ2-3	few	TRBD1	CASSYGQGADTQYF	TGTGCCAGCAGCTACGGACAGGGGGCAGATACGCAGTATTTT
TRBV18	TRBJ2-3	NA	NA	CASSPWSEDTQYF	TGTGCCAGCTCACCCTGGTCTGAAGATACGCAGTATTTT
TRBV4-3	TRBJ2-2	few	NA	CASASQSNTGELFF	TGCGCCAGCGCGTCACAGTCGAACACCGGGGAGCTGTTTTTT